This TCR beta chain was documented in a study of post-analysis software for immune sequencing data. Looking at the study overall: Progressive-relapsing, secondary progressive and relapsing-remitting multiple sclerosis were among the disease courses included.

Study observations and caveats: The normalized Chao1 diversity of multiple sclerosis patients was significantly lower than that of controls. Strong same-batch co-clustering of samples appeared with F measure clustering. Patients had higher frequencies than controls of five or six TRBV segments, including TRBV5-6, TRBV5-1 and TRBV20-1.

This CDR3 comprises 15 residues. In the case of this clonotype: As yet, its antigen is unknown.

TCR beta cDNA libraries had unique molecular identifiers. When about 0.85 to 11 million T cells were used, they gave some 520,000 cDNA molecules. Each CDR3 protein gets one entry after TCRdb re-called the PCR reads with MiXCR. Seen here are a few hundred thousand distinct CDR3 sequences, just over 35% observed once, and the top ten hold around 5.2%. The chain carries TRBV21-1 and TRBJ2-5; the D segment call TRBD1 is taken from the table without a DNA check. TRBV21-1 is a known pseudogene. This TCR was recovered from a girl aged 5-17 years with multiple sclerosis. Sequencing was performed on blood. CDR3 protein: CASSKDTTGQETQYF. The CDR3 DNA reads TGTGCCAGCAGCAAAGACACGACAGGGCAAGAGACCCAGTACTTC.